This entry is about one T cell receptor beta chain. The data were obtained in a study of blood T cell repertoires in COVID-19. The junction had 9 bases not matched to a gene; V was cut back by 4 bases and J by 4 bases. This CDR3 is built from 14 residues. From germline, CDR1 is SQVTM and CDR2 ANQGSEA. Recruited during active infection, patients (from Seattle) were subsequently followed longitudinally. The assay was immunoSEQ multiplex PCR, and TCRdb's table has in-frame clones only and misses some. This sample carries about 370,000 clones, around 92% of them seen once, and the ten largest clones take around 2.8%.

Sequenced material: peripheral blood. The rearrangement links TRBV29-1 to TRBJ1-1, with 7 nucleotides matching TRBD1. This receptor was obtained from a woman aged 25-40 years with COVID-19, enrolled during active disease. The CDR3 reads CSVASLRTGTEAFF. DNA for the CDR3: TGCAGCGTTGCTTCTCTGAGGACAGGCACTGAAGCTTTCTTT.